This T cell receptor beta chain was recovered during a study of T cells in Graves' hyperthyroidism and ophthalmopathy. This CDR3 region has 16 residues. Between the trimmed V and J ends, which lost 6 bases and 0 bases, there was a span of 21 bases. Looked up from germline, CDR1 is DFQATT and CDR2 is SNEGSKA (reference sequence). TCR beta CDR3 sequences were amplified from RNA transcripts. The primer set for the first-round RT-PCR of the TCR CDR3 was HTBI. TCRdb re-called the multiplex PCR reads through MiXCR, storing one row per CDR3 protein. The table shows more than 550,000 distinct CDR3 sequences, with roughly a sixth occurring only once. Hyperthyroidism had been newly diagnosed in patients aged 18 to 65, and its duration was under 2 months. PBMCs were sourced from approximately 9 ml fresh peripheral blood.

This receptor was identified in a woman between 50 and 59 years old with Graves' hyperthyroidism that later progressed to Graves' ophthalmopathy. The chain couples TRBV20-1 to TRBJ2-7, with D possibly being TRBD1 (5 bases). Sample: blood. CDR3 in amino acids: CSAERLDSLSSYEQYF. DNA of the CDR3: TGCAGTGCAGAGCGTCTTGACAGCCTCTCCTCCTACGAGCAGTACTTC.